The clone carrying this TCR beta chain was seen a single time. The data belong to a study of blood T cell repertoires in COVID-19. About the research overall: Material from acute and convalescent COVID-19 was sourced from the United States, Italy and Spain.

Germline-derived CDR1 and CDR2 are GTSNPN and SVGIG (reference sequence). V dropped 4 bases and J dropped 6 bases, with 19 bases sitting between them. The CDR3 is 14 amino acids. In the original analysis: Reference gene primer amplification gave nucleated cell count estimates. Using immunoSEQ multiplex PCR, the repertoire was profiled, and TCRdb retains in-frame clones only, with some absent. V and J calls and clone size come straight from that table; D and trimming were deduced from the DNA. The sample includes about 270,000 clones, 80% to 95% of them seen just once. The J gene is TRBJ2-7, the V gene TRBV30, with a tentative D call TRBD2 (5 bases). The specimen sequenced was peripheral blood. The receptor was isolated from a young adult with COVID-19, enrolled during active disease. CDR3 sequence (DNA): TGTGCCTGGAACCCTTCTAGCTATGCCTCCGAGCAGTACTTC. It codes for CAWNPSSYASEQYF.